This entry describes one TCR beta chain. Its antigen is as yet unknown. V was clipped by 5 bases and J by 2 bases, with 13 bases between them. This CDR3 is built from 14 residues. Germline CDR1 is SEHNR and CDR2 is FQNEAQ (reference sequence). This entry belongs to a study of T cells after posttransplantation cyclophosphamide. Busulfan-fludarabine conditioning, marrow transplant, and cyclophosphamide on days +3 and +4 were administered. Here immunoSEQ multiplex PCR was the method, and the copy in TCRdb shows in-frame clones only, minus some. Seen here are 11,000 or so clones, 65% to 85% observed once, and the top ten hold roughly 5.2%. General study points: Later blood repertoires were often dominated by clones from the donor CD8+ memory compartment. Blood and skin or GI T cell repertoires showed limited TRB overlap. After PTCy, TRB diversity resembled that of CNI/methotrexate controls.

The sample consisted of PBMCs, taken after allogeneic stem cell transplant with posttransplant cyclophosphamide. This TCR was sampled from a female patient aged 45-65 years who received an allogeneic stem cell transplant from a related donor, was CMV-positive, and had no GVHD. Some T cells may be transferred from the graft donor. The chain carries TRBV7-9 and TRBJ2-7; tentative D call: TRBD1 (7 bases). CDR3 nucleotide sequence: TGTGCCAGCAGCCCCCAGGGGGGTACCTACGAGCAGTACTTC. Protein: CASSPQGGTYEQYF.